Described below is a single TCR beta chain sequence and its context. Trimming removed 2 bases at V and 6 bases at J, with 11 bases between. Germline assignment: CDR1 MGHDK and CDR2 SYGVNS. CDR3 length: 14 residues. The assay ran at deep level. Using immunoSEQ multiplex PCR, the repertoire was profiled, and TCRdb retains in-frame clones only, with some absent. The sample consists of millions of clones, roughly 91% of them appearing once. In the naive CD8 group, cells lacked CD45RO and were positively selected for CCR7, so terminally differentiated effector memory CD45RA+ cells were left out. This specimen belongs to a study of shared clonotypes between healthy human individuals.

The receptor comes from a man aged 18-30 years in good health. Some clones in this sample may be carry-over from other donors' samples. The specimen was naive CD8+ T cells from PBMCs. This sequence joins TRBV25-1 and TRBJ2-1; D uncertain. CDR3 sequence: CASSERWPVNEQFF. CDR3 bases: TGTGCCAGCAGTGAAAGATGGCCCGTCAATGAGCAGTTCTTC.